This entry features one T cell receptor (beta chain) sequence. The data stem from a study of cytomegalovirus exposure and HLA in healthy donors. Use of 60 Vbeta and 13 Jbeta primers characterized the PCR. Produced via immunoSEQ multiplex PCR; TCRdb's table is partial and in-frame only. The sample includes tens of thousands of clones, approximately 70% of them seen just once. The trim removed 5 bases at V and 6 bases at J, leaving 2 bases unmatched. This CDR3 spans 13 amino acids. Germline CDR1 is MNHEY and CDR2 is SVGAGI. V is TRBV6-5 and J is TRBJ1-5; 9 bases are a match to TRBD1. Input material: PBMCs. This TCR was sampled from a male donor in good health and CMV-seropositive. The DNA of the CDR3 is TGTGCCAGCAGTCCGGACAGGGGTCAGCCCCAGCATTTT. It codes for CASSPDRGQPQHF.